These 16 T cell receptor beta chains were all obtained from the same sample, sequenced in a study of T cells in Graves' hyperthyroidism and ophthalmopathy. The CDR3 regions of TCR beta were amplified from RNA transcripts. The HTBI primer set was used in a first-round RT-PCR of the TCR CDR3. Using its own MiXCR run on the multiplex PCR reads, TCRdb lists one record per CDR3 protein. The table has approximately 370,000 distinct CDR3 sequences, about 17% seen once. Specimen: blood. The receptors derive from a woman aged 25-40 years with Graves' hyperthyroidism that later progressed to Graves' ophthalmopathy.

In this sample, this clonotype turned up many times. This chain connects TRBV30 to TRBJ2-7; maybe TRBD2 (6 bases). V shed 4 bases and J shed 9 bases, with 16 bases lying between them. Looked up from germline, CDR1 is GTSNPN and CDR2 is SVGIG (reference sequence). The length of the CDR3 is 12 residues. In DNA form, the CDR3 reads TGTGCCTGGATGGTGGGAGGCGGCGGGCAGTACTTC. Protein sequence: CAWMVGGGGQYF.

This clonotype was counted at least ten times. The chain recombines TRBV20-1 with TRBJ1-2; D may be TRBD1 (5 bases). There are 14 residues in the CDR3. The V gene lost 4 bases and the J gene lost 4 bases, with 16 bases spanning the gap. The germline CDR1 and CDR2 sequences are DFQATT and SNEGSKA (reference sequence). CDR3 nucleotide sequence: TGCAGTGCTACGATCCCCGACGGGGGCTATGGCTACACCTTC. Protein sequence: CSATIPDGGYGYTF.

The chain uses TRBV3-1 and TRBJ1-1; 8 bases align to TRBD1. Trimming took 0 bases from V and 0 from J; bases not matched to a gene: 6. Germline CDR1 reads LGHDT; CDR2 reads YNNKEL (reference sequence). CDR3 length equals 17 residues. This CDR3 reads CASSQDAGGVMNTEAFF. The CDR3 DNA reads TGTGCCAGCAGCCAAGATGCAGGGGGCGTCATGAACACTGAAGCTTTCTTT.

Only a few counts were recorded for this clonotype. A much larger clone differs by one base, so this may be a read error. The V and J genes are TRBV2 and TRBJ1-6; D is ambiguous. Germline CDR1 is SNHLY and CDR2 is FYNNEI. This CDR3 is 15 amino acids long. The V end was cut by 5 bases, the J end by 0 bases, with 8 bases between. CDR3 residues: CASSSSGSYNSPLHF. CDR3 DNA sequence: TGTGCCAGCAGTTCCTCTGGCTCCTATAATTCACCCCTCCACTTT.

This clonotype was seen a few times. This sequence joins TRBV12-3 or TRBV12-4 and TRBJ2-4; D uncertain. The V gene lost 6 bases and the J gene lost 1 base, with 10 bases spanning the gap. There are 14 residues in the CDR3. Written as DNA, the CDR3 is TGTGCCAGCAGGACCAGTCAGGCCAAAAACATTCAGTACTTC. This codes for CASRTSQAKNIQYF.

This clonotype was counted at least ten times. V gene TRBV6-1 combines with J gene TRBJ2-5; 11 positions agree with TRBD2. There are 16 residues in the CDR3. V dropped 6 bases and J dropped 2; count of bases not matched to a gene: 8. Per germline, CDR1 MNHNS and CDR2 SASEGT. The CDR3 is CASRFGTSGYQETQYF. As DNA, the CDR3 is TGTGCCAGCAGATTTGGGACTAGCGGATATCAAGAGACCCAGTACTTC.

The table lists this clonotype with many counts. The chain combines TRBV6-1 with TRBJ2-7, with 13 nucleotides matching TRBD2. CDR3 length: 14 amino acids. The V gene's germline CDR1 is MNHNS and CDR2 SASEGT. V gave up 6 bases and J gave up 3 bases; unmatched junction bases: 2. Here the CDR3 DNA reads TGTGCCAGCAGAAGGACTAGCGGGGGCTACGAGCAGTACTTC. It codes for CASRRTSGGYEQYF.

This clonotype appeared many times. The rearrangement links TRBV7-9 to TRBJ2-7; the D call may be TRBD1 or TRBD2 (5 bases each). Germline V lookup: CDR1 SEHNR, CDR2 FQNEAQ (reference sequence). CDR3 length equals 16 residues. Trimming cost V 2 bases and J 7 bases, with 21 bases left between them. DNA of the CDR3: TGTGCCAGCAGCTTACCCACCAGCGGACAACTGGAGGAGCAGTACTTC. Translation gives CASSLPTSGQLEEQYF.

This rearrangement joins TRBV11-2 to TRBJ2-6; 7 bases agree with TRBD1. V lost 8 bases, J lost 2 bases, and 12 bases stayed unmatched. CDR3 length: 17 amino acids. CDR1 is SGHAT and CDR2 is FQNNGV in the germline V gene. This CDR3 is CASGPLQGRTGANVLTF. The CDR3 region has the DNA TGTGCCAGCGGACCCCTACAGGGGCGGACTGGGGCCAACGTCCTGACTTTC.

This clonotype was seen at least ten times. The chain has TRBV2 and TRBJ1-5; 9 positions match TRBD1. Germline V gene lookup returns CDR1 SNHLY and CDR2 FYNNEI. The CDR3 covers 17 residues. The J segment lost 1 base and the V segment lost 8 bases, leaving 12 bases of the junction unmatched. The CDR3 here is CASLRDRALTSNQPQHF. The CDR3 DNA reads TGTGCCAGCCTCCGGGACAGGGCTTTAACAAGCAATCAGCCCCAGCATTTT.

This clonotype has just a few counts. V and J are TRBV20-1 and TRBJ1-2, with D hard to call. Trimming cost V 8 bases and J 0 bases, with 1 base left between them. Germline loops: CDR1 DFQATT, CDR2 SNEGSKA (reference sequence). CDR3 length: 9 residues. CDR3 sequence: CSSNYGYTF. DNA for the CDR3: TGCAGTTCTAACTATGGCTACACCTTC.

This clonotype was seen many times. V usage is TRBV6-1 and J usage is TRBJ2-7; no clear D. Germline CDR1 is MNHNS and CDR2 is SASEGT. The length of the CDR3 is 13 residues. V lost 0 bases and J lost 6, with 9 bases in between. The CDR3 DNA reads as TGTGCCAGCAGTGAAGCGAGACGTCGCGAGCAGTACTTC. This encodes CASSEARRREQYF.

This clonotype was seen just once. The chain employs TRBV20-1 and TRBJ2-2, with D tentatively TRBD2 (6 bases). The V end lost 6 bases, the J end lost 4 bases, and 15 bases lay between the germline ends. The CDR3 consists of 14 residues. Germline loops: CDR1 DFQATT, CDR2 SNEGSKA (reference sequence). CDR3 bases: TGCAGTGCGAAACCGATCGGGGGCACCGGGGAGCTGTTTTTT. It translates to CSAKPIGGTGELFF.

This clonotype has ten or more counts. The gene calls are TRBV29-1 and TRBJ2-1; D possibly corresponds to TRBD1 (6 bases). CDR3 length: 14 amino acids. The V end lost 4 bases, the J end lost 6 bases, and 16 bases lay between the germline ends. The germline CDR1 and CDR2 sequences are SQVTM and ANQGSEA. DNA of the CDR3: TGCAGCGTTGGCGAACAGGGCACAAGCAATGAGCAGTTCTTC. It specifies CSVGEQGTSNEQFF.

This chain uses TRBV7-9 with TRBJ1-1, with D possibly matching TRBD1 (6 bases). This CDR3 contains 16 residues. Germline V gene data show CDR1 as SEHNR and CDR2 as FQNEAQ (reference sequence). Trimming took off 1 base at V and 6 bases at J, with 18 bases between the two ends. CDR3 amino acids: CASSLVGGGARSEAFF. The CDR3 DNA sequence: TGTGCCAGCAGCTTAGTGGGTGGGGGGGCGCGGTCTGAAGCTTTCTTT. The entire variable domain, with the rest obtained from reference TRBV7-9 and TRBJ1-1, is as follows: DTGVSQNPRHKITKRGQNVTFRCDPISEHNRLYWYRQTLGQGPEFLTYFQNEAQLEKSRLLSDRFSAERPKGSFSTLEIQRTEQGDSAMYLCASSLVGGGARSEAFFGQGTRLTVV.

This clonotype was seen at least ten times. The CDR3 sequence: CAWEGALRGELFF. The CDR3 bases are TGTGCCTGGGAGGGGGCCCTTCGAGGGGAGCTGTTTTTT. The rearrangement joins TRBV30 to TRBJ2-2, with 7 bases that match TRBD1. Germline CDR1 reads GTSNPN; CDR2 reads SVGIG (reference sequence). The CDR3 is 13 residues long. V gave up 5 bases and J gave up 8 bases; unmatched junction bases: 8.